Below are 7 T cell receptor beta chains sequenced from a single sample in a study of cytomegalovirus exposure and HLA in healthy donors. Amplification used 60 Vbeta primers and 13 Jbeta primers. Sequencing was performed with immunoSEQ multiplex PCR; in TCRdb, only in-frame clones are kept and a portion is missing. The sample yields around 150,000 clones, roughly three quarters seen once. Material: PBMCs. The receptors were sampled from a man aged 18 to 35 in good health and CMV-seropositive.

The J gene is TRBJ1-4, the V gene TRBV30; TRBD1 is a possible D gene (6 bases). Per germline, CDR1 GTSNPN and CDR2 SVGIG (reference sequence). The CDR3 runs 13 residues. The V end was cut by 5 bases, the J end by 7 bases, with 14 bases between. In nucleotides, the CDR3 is TGTGCCTGGGGTAACAGGGTCGGTGAAAAACTGTTTTTT. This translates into CAWGNRVGEKLFF.

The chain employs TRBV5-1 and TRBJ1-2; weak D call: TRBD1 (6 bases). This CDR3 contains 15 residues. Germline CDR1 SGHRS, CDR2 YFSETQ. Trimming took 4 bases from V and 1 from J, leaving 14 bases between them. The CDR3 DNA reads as TGCGCCAGCAGCGCACGGGACAACCTTAACTATGGCTACACCTTC. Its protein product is CASSARDNLNYGYTF.

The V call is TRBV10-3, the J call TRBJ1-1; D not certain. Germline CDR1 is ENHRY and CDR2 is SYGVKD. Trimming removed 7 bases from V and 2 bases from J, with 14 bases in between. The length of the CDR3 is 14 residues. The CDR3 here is CAIKRDIANTEAFF. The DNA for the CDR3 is TGTGCCATCAAGAGAGACATCGCAAACACTGAAGCTTTCTTT.

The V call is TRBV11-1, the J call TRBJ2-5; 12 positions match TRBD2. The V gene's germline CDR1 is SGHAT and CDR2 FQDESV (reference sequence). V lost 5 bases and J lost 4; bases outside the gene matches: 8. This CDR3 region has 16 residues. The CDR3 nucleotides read TGTGCCAGCAGCGGCCCTAGCGGGGGGGCGTCAGAGACCCAGTACTTC. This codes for CASSGPSGGASETQYF. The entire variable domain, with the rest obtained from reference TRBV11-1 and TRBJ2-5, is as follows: EAEVAQSPRYKITEKSQAVAFWCDPISGHATLYWYRQILGQGPELLVQFQDESVVDDSQLPKDRFSAERLKGVDSTLKIQPAELGDSAMYLCASSGPSGGASETQYFGPGTRLLVL.

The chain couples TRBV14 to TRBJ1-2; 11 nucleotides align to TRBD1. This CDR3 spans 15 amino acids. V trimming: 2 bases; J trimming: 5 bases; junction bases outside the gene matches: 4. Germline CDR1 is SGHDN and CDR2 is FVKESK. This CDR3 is CASSQTGQGAYGYTF. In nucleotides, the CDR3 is TGTGCCAGCAGCCAAACCGGACAGGGGGCATATGGCTACACCTTC.

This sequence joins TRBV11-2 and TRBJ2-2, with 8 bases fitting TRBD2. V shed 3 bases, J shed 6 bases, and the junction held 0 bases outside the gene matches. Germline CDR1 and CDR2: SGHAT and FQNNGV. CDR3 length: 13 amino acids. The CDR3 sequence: CASSFGGAGELFF. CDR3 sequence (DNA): TGTGCCAGCAGCTTCGGGGGGGCCGGGGAGCTGTTTTTT.

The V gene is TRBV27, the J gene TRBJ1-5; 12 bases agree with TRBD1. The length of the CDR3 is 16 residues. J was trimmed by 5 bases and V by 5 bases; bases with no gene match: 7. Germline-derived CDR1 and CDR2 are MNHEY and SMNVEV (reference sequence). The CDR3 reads CASSPGTGGFDQPQHF. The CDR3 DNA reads TGTGCCAGCAGTCCCGGGACAGGGGGCTTCGATCAGCCCCAGCATTTT.